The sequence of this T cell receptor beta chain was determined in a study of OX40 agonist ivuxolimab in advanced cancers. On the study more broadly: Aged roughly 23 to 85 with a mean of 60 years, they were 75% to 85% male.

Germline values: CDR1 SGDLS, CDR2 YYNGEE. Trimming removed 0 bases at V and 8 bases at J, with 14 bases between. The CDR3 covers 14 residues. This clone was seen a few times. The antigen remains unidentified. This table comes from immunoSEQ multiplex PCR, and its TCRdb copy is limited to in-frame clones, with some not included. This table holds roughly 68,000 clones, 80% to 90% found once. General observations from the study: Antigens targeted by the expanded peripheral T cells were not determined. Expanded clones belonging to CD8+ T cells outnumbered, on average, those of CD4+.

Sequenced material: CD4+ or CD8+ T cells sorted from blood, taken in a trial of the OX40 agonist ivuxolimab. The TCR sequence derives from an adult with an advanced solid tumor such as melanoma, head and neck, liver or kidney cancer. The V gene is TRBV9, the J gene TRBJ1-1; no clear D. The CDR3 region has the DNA TGTGCCAGCAGCGTAGAAGTGGGGTTCACGGAAGCTTTCTTT. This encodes CASSVEVGFTEAFF.